These 15 T cell receptor beta chains originate from one sample sequenced in a study of T cell responses to AZD1222 COVID-19 vaccine. Clones were sequenced by immunoSEQ multiplex PCR, and TCRdb holds only the in-frame ones, with some missing. Of more than 100,000 clones in the sample, more than 85% were seen once. Sequences were derived from peripheral blood, sampled 28 days after the second AZD1222 dose. These receptors came from an adult who received the AZD1222 COVID-19 vaccine.

The sample holds a few counts of this clone. CDR3 residues: CASSLPGGVNGELFF. As DNA, the CDR3 is TGTGCCAGTAGTCTCCCGGGGGGGGTGAACGGGGAGCTGTTTTTT. The chain has TRBV19 and TRBJ2-2, with 8 bases fitting TRBD2. CDR3 length: 15 residues. Germline CDR1 is LNHDA and CDR2 is SQIVND (reference sequence). With V trimmed by 5 bases and J by 7 bases, 9 bases remained unmatched.

The chain carries TRBV5-5 and TRBJ1-1; D is unclear. The CDR3 has 12 residues. Deletions cut 2 bases from V and 4 bases from J, with 6 bases between. From germline, CDR1 is SGHKS and CDR2 YYEKEE (reference sequence). CDR3 coding DNA: TGTGCCAGCAGCTTCCCAGGCACTGAAGCTTTCTTT. This gives the protein CASSFPGTEAFF.

The chain joins TRBV7-9 to TRBJ2-7, with D maybe TRBD1 (5 bases). V lost 4 bases and J 2 bases, leaving 27 bases between the germline ends. Germline loops: CDR1 SEHNR, CDR2 FQNEAQ (reference sequence). The CDR3 totals 19 residues. CDR3 bases: TGTGCCAGCAGCTCGAGAGTGGGCAGGGTAATATCCACCGCCTACGAGCAGTACTTC. This gives the protein CASSSRVGRVISTAYEQYF.

J is TRBJ1-2 and V is TRBV5-1; perhaps TRBD1 as D (6 bases). V lost 0 bases and J lost 6, with 15 bases in between. Germline loops: CDR1 SGHRS, CDR2 YFSETQ. The CDR3 contains 15 residues. The CDR3, as DNA: TGCGCCAGCAGCTTGGAAGGACAGCCATGGGATGGCTACACCTTC. Translating it yields CASSLEGQPWDGYTF.

In its sample, this clone was seen a few times. The chain has TRBV9 and TRBJ1-3; D may be TRBD1 (5 bases). V lost 3 bases and J lost 0, with 10 bases in between. The length of the CDR3 is 15 residues. Germline CDR1 is SGDLS and CDR2 is YYNGEE. The CDR3 sequence: CASSGRDVSGNTIYF. Written as DNA, the CDR3 is TGTGCCAGCAGCGGCAGGGACGTCTCTGGAAACACCATATATTTT.

This sequence joins TRBV4-1 and TRBJ1-3; possible D gene TRBD1, 6 bases. V lost 0 bases and J lost 1, with 16 bases in between. CDR3 size: 18 residues. Germline V gene lookup returns CDR1 MGHRA and CDR2 YSYEKL. The CDR3 here is CASSQDTKMRGSGNTIYF. The CDR3 DNA reads as TGCGCCAGCAGCCAAGATACGAAGATGAGGGGGTCTGGAAACACCATATATTTT.

The chain recombines TRBV29-1 with TRBJ2-7; D uncertain. Looked up from germline, CDR1 is SQVTM and CDR2 is ANQGSEA. V was pared by 4 bases and J by 5 bases, with 21 bases between. This CDR3 has 15 residues. The CDR3 DNA reads TGCAGCGTTGGGGCAGTAAGAACGCGGACCGACGAGCAGTACTTC. This codes for CSVGAVRTRTDEQYF.

The V gene is TRBV4-3, the J gene TRBJ2-7; 7 bases are shared with TRBD2. The CDR3 has 16 residues. Germline CDR1 and CDR2: LGHNA and YSLEER. J gave up 0 bases and V 0 bases, and 5 bases lay outside the gene matches. The CDR3 coding sequence is TGCGCCAGCAGCCAAGATCCTAGCGGCAGCTCCTACGAGCAGTACTTC. Translated, it gives CASSQDPSGSSYEQYF.

This chain connects TRBV29-1 to TRBJ2-2; D ambiguous. Trimming took 7 bases from V and 4 from J, leaving 13 bases between them. CDR3 length: 13 residues. Looked up from germline, CDR1 is SQVTM and CDR2 is ANQGSEA. In nucleotides, the CDR3 is TGCAGCGCCGAGGTGTCTCTCACCGGGGAGCTGTTTTTT. Protein product: CSAEVSLTGELFF.

V gene TRBV27 combines with J gene TRBJ2-7; 14 nucleotides align to TRBD2. The CDR3 contains 16 residues. Germline V gene lookup returns CDR1 MNHEY and CDR2 SMNVEV (reference sequence). After removal of 6 bases from V and 7 bases from J, the junction contained 11 bases not matched to a gene. CDR3: CASRIGTSGSLGEQYF. The CDR3 region has the DNA TGTGCCAGCAGGATAGGGACTAGCGGGAGTTTGGGGGAGCAGTACTTC.

The rearrangement joins TRBV11-2 to TRBJ1-1; 7 bases are a match to TRBD1. V lost 5 bases to trimming and J lost 4 bases; unmatched junction nucleotides: 4. CDR3 size: 13 residues. CDR1 is SGHAT and CDR2 is FQNNGV in the germline V gene. CDR3 protein: CASSAGGFTEAFF. The CDR3 DNA sequence: TGTGCCAGCAGCGCAGGGGGATTCACTGAAGCTTTCTTT.

J is TRBJ1-3 and V is TRBV5-1, with 9 bases aligning to TRBD1. The V gene's germline CDR1 is SGHRS and CDR2 YFSETQ. The CDR3 has 15 amino acids. The V and J ends lost 6 bases and 6 bases, in that order; junction bases with no gene match: 10. The CDR3 region is CASNAGGQGENTIYF. CDR3 DNA sequence: TGCGCCAGCAACGCCGGGGGACAGGGTGAAAACACCATATATTTT. Drawing the rest from reference TRBV5-1 and TRBJ1-3, the complete variable domain is KAGVTQTPRYLIKTRGQQVTLSCSPISGHRSVSWYQQTPGQGLQFLFEYFSETQRNKGNFPGRFSGRQFSNSRSEMNVSTLELGDSALYLCASNAGGQGENTIYFGEGSWLTVV.

V and J are TRBV9 and TRBJ2-7, with 7 bases fitting TRBD1. CDR3 length: 14 amino acids. The germline V gene encodes CDR1 SGDLS and CDR2 YYNGEE. J was trimmed by 4 bases and V by 4 bases; bases with no gene match: 8. CDR3: CASSRDRVGYEQYF. The CDR3 nucleotides are TGTGCCAGCAGCCGCGACAGGGTAGGATACGAGCAGTACTTC. Variable domain in full (rest from reference TRBV9 and TRBJ2-7): DSGVTQTPKHLITATGQRVTLRCSPRSGDLSVYWYQQSLDQGLQFLIQYYNGEERAKGNILERFSAQQFPDLHSELNLSSLELGDSALYFCASSRDRVGYEQYFGPGTRLTVT.

The rearrangement links TRBV5-1 to TRBJ2-1; 13 nucleotides line up with TRBD2. CDR3 length: 17 amino acids. V was pared by 7 bases and J by 0 bases, with 7 bases of the junction left unmatched. The V gene's germline CDR1 is SGHRS and CDR2 YFSETQ. The CDR3 loop is CASRPTSGGHSYNEQFF. CDR3 DNA: TGCGCCAGCCGACCGACTAGCGGGGGGCACTCCTACAATGAGCAGTTCTTC.

This clone showed up just once. The chain joins TRBV5-1 to TRBJ1-3; no clear D gene. The CDR3 has 14 residues. The V and J ends lost 0 bases and 8 bases respectively, with 12 bases between them. Germline loops: CDR1 SGHRS, CDR2 YFSETQ. The CDR3 spells CASSLDGREDTIYF. In DNA, the CDR3 is TGCGCCAGCAGCTTGGACGGGAGGGAGGACACCATATATTTT.